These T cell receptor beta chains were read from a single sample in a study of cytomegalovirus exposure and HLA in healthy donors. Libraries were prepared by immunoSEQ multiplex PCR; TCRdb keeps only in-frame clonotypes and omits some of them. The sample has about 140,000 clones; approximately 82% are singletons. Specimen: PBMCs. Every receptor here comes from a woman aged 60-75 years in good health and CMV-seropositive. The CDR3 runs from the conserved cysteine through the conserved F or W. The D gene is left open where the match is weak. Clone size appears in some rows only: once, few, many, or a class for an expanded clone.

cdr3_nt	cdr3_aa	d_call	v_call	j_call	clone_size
TGTGCCAGCAGTTTATCGGGGACTAGGATAGATACGCAGTATTTT	CASSLSGTRIDTQYF	TRBD2	TRBV27	TRBJ2-3	-
TGTGCCAGCAGTTTAAGGACTAGCGTTATAGCCAAAAACATTCAGTACTTC	CASSLRTSVIAKNIQYF	TRBD2	TRBV27	TRBJ2-4	-
TGTGCCAGCACCGCACGAACGGGACACCCCGTCGAGCAGTACTTC	CASTARTGHPVEQYF	-	TRBV6-5	TRBJ2-7	-
TGTGCCGCGCGCAGGGGCTCCGGGGAGCTGTTTTTT	CAARRGSGELFF	-	TRBV6-5	TRBJ2-2	-
TGTGCCAGTAGCATAGATTTGAGCCAGGGGAACACTGAAGCTTTCTTT	CASSIDLSQGNTEAFF	-	TRBV19	TRBJ1-1	-
TGTGCCAGCAGCCAAAGGGGGACAGGTTCCTACGAGCAGTACTTC	CASSQRGTGSYEQYF	TRBD1	TRBV6-5	TRBJ2-7	-
TGTGCCAGCAGTTCAGGGGGCATGCCCCAGCATTTT	CASSSGGMPQHF	TRBD1	TRBV28	TRBJ1-5	-
TGTGCCAGCAGTTATCCTGTTCACAGGGGGCCTTCCTACAATGAGCAGTTCTTC	CASSYPVHRGPSYNEQFF	TRBD1	TRBV6-9	TRBJ2-1	few
TGTGCCAGCAGCTTGATGTCCGGGAGATGGGATACGCAGTATTTT	CASSLMSGRWDTQYF	-	TRBV5-6	TRBJ2-3	-
TGTGCCAGCAGCCCGAGGACAGGGGATAGTGGCTACACCTTC	CASSPRTGDSGYTF	TRBD1	TRBV7-2	TRBJ1-2	-
TGCAGTGCTACCGTTCAAGAGACCCAGTACTTC	CSATVQETQYF	-	TRBV20-1	TRBJ2-5	few
TGTGCCAGTAGTAGCGGGAGTGGGGGGTCCTACAATGAGCAGTTCTTC	CASSSGSGGSYNEQFF	TRBD2	TRBV19	TRBJ2-1	-
TGTGCCAGCTCCCAGGGTTTGAGGACTGAAGCTTTCTTT	CASSQGLRTEAFF	-	TRBV18	TRBJ1-1	-
TGTGCCAGCAGTGAGGCAGGGTACGGAAACACCATATATTTT	CASSEAGYGNTIYF	-	TRBV6-1	TRBJ1-3	once
TGTGCCAGCAGCGCGTCGACTAGCGGGAGCACAGATACGCAGTATTTT	CASSASTSGSTDTQYF	TRBD2	TRBV9	TRBJ2-3	-
TGTGCCAGCAGCCAGGGGACAGTACTACCCTCCTACGAGCAGTACTTC	CASSQGTVLPSYEQYF	TRBD1	TRBV5-6	TRBJ2-7	-
TGCGCCAGCAGTTCGGGTAGGCTAGCGGGAGTAGAGACCCAGTACTTC	CASSSGRLAGVETQYF	TRBD2	TRBV5-1	TRBJ2-5	-
TGTGCCAGCAGCCAAGAACCCCCCCCGAGTGAGCAGTTCTTC	CASSQEPPPSEQFF	-	TRBV4-2	TRBJ2-1	-
TGTGCCAGCTCACCATGGACAGACAGTCGGTCCAACGCACGCAATGAGCAGTTCTTC	CASSPWTDSRSNARNEQFF	-	TRBV18	TRBJ2-1	-
TGTGCCATTCCGACGGCGGAAGGCTATGGCTACACCTTC	CAIPTAEGYGYTF	-	TRBV10-3	TRBJ1-2	-
TGTGCCAGCAGCTTAGGTCTGTCCGGGGAGCTGTTTTTT	CASSLGLSGELFF	-	TRBV7-8	TRBJ2-2	-
TGTGCCAGCAGCCCCTACGCCACCGGGGAGCTGTTTTTT	CASSPYATGELFF	-	TRBV7-3	TRBJ2-2	-
TGTGCCAGCAGAGCAATTGAGGGGAGGGGTTACGAGCAGTACTTC	CASRAIEGRGYEQYF	TRBD2	TRBV6-6	TRBJ2-7	-
TGTGCCAGCAGCTTAGGGCAGGGGAACACTGAAGCTTTCTTT	CASSLGQGNTEAFF	-	TRBV7-8	TRBJ1-1	once
TGTGCCAGCAGGGCTGGTTCTAGCTCCTACGAGCAGTACTTC	CASRAGSSSYEQYF	-	TRBV2	TRBJ2-7	-
TGTGCCAGCATACCCGGACTAGCGGACTCCTACGAGCAGTACTTC	CASIPGLADSYEQYF	TRBD2	TRBV7-9	TRBJ2-7	-
TGTGCCTGGAGTGTAAAAAGCGGGAGGGCCGTCGGGGAGCTGTTTTTT	CAWSVKSGRAVGELFF	TRBD2	TRBV30	TRBJ2-2	-
TGTGCCACCAGCAGAGGGACTAGCGGGAGTTTTGACTCCTACGAGCAGTACTTC	CATSRGTSGSFDSYEQYF	TRBD2	TRBV15	TRBJ2-7	-
TGTGCCTGGACCAGGGGGCCCAATCAGCCCCAGCATTTT	CAWTRGPNQPQHF	TRBD1	TRBV30	TRBJ1-5	-
TGTGCCAGCTCGGGAGCCTACGAGCAGTACTTC	CASSGAYEQYF	-	TRBV18	TRBJ2-7	once
TGCAGTGATGCCGGGAATTACGATACGCAGTATTTT	CSDAGNYDTQYF	-	TRBV29-1	TRBJ2-3	-
TGTGCCAGCAGTGAGGACAGGGGTAATGAAAAACTGTTTTTT	CASSEDRGNEKLFF	TRBD1	TRBV2	TRBJ1-4	-
TGTGCCAGCAGCCTAGGGACAGGGGGACCCTATGGCTACACCTTC	CASSLGTGGPYGYTF	TRBD1	TRBV7-2	TRBJ1-2	-
TGTGCCAGCAGGTTGACAGGGTTCGGTGAAAAACTGTTTTTT	CASRLTGFGEKLFF	TRBD1	TRBV6-5	TRBJ1-4	few
TGTGCCAGTAGTATGGCGGACAGGGGTTTCACTGAAGCTTTCTTT	CASSMADRGFTEAFF	TRBD1	TRBV19	TRBJ1-1	-
TGTGCCAGCAGACCCCCCGGCAATGAGCAGTTCTTC	CASRPPGNEQFF	-	TRBV25-1	TRBJ2-1	-
TGTGCCAGCAGCTTGGTGGCGGGAGGGCCCTCCTACGAGCAGTACTTC	CASSLVAGGPSYEQYF	TRBD2	TRBV5-6	TRBJ2-7	-
TGTGCCAGCAGTTTTAGCGGGAGGGCTAGCACAGATACGCAGTATTTT	CASSFSGRASTDTQYF	TRBD2	TRBV28	TRBJ2-3	-
TGTGCCAGCAGCCTCATGACAGTGACCTACGAGCAGTACTTC	CASSLMTVTYEQYF	-	TRBV7-9	TRBJ2-7	-
TGTGCCAGCAGCGTAGGTGGGACAGGCTCCTACGAGCAGTACTTC	CASSVGGTGSYEQYF	TRBD1	TRBV9	TRBJ2-7	-